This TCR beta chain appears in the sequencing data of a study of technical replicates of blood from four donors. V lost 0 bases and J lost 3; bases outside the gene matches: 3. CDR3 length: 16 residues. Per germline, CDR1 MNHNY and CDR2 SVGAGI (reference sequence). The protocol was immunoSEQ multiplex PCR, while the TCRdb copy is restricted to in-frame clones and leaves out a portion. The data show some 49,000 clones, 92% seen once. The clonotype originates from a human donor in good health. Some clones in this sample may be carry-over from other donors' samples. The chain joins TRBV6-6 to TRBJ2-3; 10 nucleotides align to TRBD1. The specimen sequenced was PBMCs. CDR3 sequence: CASSYSGQGGTDTQYF. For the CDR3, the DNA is TGTGCCAGCAGTTACTCTGGACAGGGGGGGACAGATACGCAGTATTTT.